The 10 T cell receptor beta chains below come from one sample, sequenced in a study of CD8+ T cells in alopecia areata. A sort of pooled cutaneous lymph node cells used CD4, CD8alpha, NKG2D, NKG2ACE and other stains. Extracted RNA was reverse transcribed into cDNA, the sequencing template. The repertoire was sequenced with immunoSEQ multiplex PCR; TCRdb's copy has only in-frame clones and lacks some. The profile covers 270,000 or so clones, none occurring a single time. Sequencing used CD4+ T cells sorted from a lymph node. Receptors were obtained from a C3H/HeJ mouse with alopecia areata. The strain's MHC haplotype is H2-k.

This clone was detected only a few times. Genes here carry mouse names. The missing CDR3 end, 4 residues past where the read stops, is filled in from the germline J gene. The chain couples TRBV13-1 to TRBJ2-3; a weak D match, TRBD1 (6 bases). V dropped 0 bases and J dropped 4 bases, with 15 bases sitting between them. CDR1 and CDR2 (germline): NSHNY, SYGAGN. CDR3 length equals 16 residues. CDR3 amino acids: CASSDVLQGRPETLYF. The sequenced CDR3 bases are TGTGCCAGCAGTGATGTTCTGCAGGGGAGGCCAGAA.

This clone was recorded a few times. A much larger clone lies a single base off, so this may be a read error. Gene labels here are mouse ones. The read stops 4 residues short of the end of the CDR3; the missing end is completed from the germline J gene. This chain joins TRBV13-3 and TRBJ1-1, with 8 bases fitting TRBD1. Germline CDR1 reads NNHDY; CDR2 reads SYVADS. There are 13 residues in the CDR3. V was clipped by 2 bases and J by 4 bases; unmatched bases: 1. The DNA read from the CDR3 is TGTGCCAGCAGTGAGCAGGGGGCCACA. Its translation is CASSEQGAT. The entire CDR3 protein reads CASSEQGATEVFF.

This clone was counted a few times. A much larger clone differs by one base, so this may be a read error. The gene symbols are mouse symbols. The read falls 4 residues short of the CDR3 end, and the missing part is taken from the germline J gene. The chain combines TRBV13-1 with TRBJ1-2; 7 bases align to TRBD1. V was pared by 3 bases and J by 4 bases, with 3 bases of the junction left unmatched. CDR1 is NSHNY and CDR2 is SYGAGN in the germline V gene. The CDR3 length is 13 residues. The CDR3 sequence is CASSGGQTSDYTF. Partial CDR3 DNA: TGTGCCAGCAGTGGGGGACAGACCTCC.

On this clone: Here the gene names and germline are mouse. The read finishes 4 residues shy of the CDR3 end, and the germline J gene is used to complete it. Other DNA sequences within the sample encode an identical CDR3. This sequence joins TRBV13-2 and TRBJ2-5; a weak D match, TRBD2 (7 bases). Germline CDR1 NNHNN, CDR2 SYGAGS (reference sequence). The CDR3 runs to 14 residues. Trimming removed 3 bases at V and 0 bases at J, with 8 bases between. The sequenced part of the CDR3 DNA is TGTGCCAGCGGTGCTGGGGGCAACCAAGAC. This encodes CASGAGGNQD. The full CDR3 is CASGAGGNQDTQYF.

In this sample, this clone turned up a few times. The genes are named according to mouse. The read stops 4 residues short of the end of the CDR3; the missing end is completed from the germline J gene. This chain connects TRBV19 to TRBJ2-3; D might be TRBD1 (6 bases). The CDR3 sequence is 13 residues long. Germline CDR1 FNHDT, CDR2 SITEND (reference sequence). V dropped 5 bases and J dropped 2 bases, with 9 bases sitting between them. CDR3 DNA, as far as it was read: TGTGCCAGCAGCGCAGGGGTTGCAGAA. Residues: CASSAGVAE. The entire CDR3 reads CASSAGVAETLYF.

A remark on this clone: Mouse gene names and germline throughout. The CDR3 reads CASGRSSAETLYF. CDR3 DNA (partial): TGTGCCAGCGGCAGGTCTAGTGCAGAA. This rearrangement joins TRBV13-1 to TRBJ2-3; no clear D gene. From the germline J gene comes the end of the CDR3, since the read stops 4 residues before it. The germline V gene has CDR1 NSHNY and CDR2 SYGAGN. CDR3 length: 13 residues. Between the trimmed V and J ends, which lost 7 bases and 0 bases, there was a span of 9 bases.

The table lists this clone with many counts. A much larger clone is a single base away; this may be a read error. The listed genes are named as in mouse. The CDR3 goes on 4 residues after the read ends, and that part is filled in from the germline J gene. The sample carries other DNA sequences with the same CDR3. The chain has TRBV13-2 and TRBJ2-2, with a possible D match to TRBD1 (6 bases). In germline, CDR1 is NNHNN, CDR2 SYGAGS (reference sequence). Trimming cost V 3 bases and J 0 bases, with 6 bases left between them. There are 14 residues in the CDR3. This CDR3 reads CASGGTANTGQLYF. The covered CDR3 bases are TGTGCCAGCGGTGGGACAGCAAACACCGGG.

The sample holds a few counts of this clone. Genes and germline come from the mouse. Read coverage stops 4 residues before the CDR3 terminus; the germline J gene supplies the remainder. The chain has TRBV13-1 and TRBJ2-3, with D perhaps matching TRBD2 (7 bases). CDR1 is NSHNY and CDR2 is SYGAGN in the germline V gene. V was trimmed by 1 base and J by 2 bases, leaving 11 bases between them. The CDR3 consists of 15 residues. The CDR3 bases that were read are TGTGCCAGCAGTGATCTGGGGGCCTATGCAGAA. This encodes CASSDLGAYAE. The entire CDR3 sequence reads CASSDLGAYAETLYF.

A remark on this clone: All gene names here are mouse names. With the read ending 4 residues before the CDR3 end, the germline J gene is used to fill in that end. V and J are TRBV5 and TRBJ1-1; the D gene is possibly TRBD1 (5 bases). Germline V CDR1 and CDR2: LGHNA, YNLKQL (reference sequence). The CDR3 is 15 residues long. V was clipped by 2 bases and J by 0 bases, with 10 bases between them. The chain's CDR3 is CASSQTGLTNTEVFF. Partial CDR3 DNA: TGTGCCAGCAGCCAAACGGGACTGACAAACACA.

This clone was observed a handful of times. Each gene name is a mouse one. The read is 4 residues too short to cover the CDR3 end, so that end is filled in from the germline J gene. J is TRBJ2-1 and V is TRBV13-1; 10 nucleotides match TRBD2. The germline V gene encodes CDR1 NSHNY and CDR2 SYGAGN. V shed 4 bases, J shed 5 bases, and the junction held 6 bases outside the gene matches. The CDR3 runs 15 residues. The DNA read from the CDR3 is TGTGCCAGCAGTATCGACTGGGGGGTTGATGCT. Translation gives CASSIDWGVDA. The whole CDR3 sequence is CASSIDWGVDAEQFF.